Following are 2 T cell receptor beta chains from one sample sequenced in a study of blood T cell repertoires in COVID-19. Sequencing used immunoSEQ multiplex PCR; TCRdb keeps in-frame clones, though not all of them. The profile shows around 180,000 clones, over 65% of them singletons. Sample: peripheral blood. These receptors all stem from a person between 70 and 80 years old with COVID-19, enrolled during active disease.

This chain connects TRBV25-1 to TRBJ2-3, with TRBD2 identical over 12 bases. Germline loops: CDR1 MGHDK, CDR2 SYGVNS. The CDR3 consists of 18 residues. V shed 4 bases and J 2 bases; nucleotides not matched to a gene: 10. Written as DNA, the CDR3 is TGTGCCAGCAGTGCAGACCGACTAGCGGGGGAGATCACAGATACGCAGTATTTT. Translated, it gives CASSADRLAGEITDTQYF.

This chain connects TRBV9 to TRBJ2-7; TRBD2 agrees at 8 bases. The germline CDR1 and CDR2 sequences are SGDLS and YYNGEE. The CDR3 extends over 17 amino acids. V trimming: 7 bases; J trimming: 1 base; junction bases outside the gene matches: 16. The CDR3 here is CASVGPKGGRCSYEQYF. As DNA, the CDR3 is TGTGCCAGCGTCGGTCCCAAGGGCGGGAGGTGTTCCTACGAGCAGTACTTC.